This T cell receptor (beta chain) was sequenced in a study of cytomegalovirus exposure and HLA in healthy donors. The germline V and J ends were trimmed by 4 bases and 3 bases, with 7 bases remaining between them. The CDR3 length is 13 residues. Germline values: CDR1 SGHDT, CDR2 YYEEEE. Amplification used 60 Vbeta primers and 13 Jbeta primers. Authors' methods: Roughly 11 million of the approximately 80 million unique TCR beta chains counted in a later analysis were shared. Only in-frame clones appear in the TCRdb table, and some are missing; sequencing was by immunoSEQ multiplex PCR. The DNA was the basis for D and trimming; V, J and clone size are from that table. The sample contains 60,000 to 80,000 clones, approximately 82% of which appear only once.

The receptor's source is a girl aged 5 to 17 in good health and CMV-seropositive. The sequencing input was PBMCs. The chain employs TRBV5-6 and TRBJ1-4, with D hard to call. CDR3 loop: CASSPAANEKLFF. For the CDR3, the DNA is TGTGCCAGCAGCCCCGCGGCTAATGAAAAACTGTTTTTT.